These 9 T cell receptor beta chains came from one sample sequenced in a study of response to subunit inactivated influenza vaccine. TCRdb re-analysed the RT-PCR reads in MiXCR, keeping a single row per CDR3 protein. The sample holds 450,000 to 500,000 distinct CDR3 sequences; approximately 10% are singletons and the top ten take roughly 12%. The sample consisted of PBMCs from blood, taken about 6 weeks after vaccination. The receptors derive from a man in his forties or fifties who received an inactivated influenza vaccine.

This clonotype was recorded a few times. V usage is TRBV7-2 and J usage is TRBJ2-7; 7 nucleotides line up with TRBD2. CDR3 length equals 15 residues. J gave up 2 bases and V 5 bases, and 9 bases lay outside the gene matches. Germline V lookup: CDR1 SGHTA, CDR2 FQGNSA. CDR3: CASSLGTTLPYEQYF. The CDR3 DNA reads as TGTGCCAGCAGCCTCGGGACTACCCTCCCCTACGAGCAGTACTTC.

This clonotype was counted a few times. The chain joins TRBV20-1 to TRBJ2-7, with 9 bases identical to TRBD1. CDR3 length: 15 amino acids. V lost 5 bases to trimming and J lost 5 bases; unmatched junction nucleotides: 13. CDR1 DFQATT and CDR2 SNEGSKA come from the germline V gene (reference sequence). The chain's CDR3 is CSAGLGTGKWNEQYF. The CDR3 bases are TGCAGTGCTGGCCTCGGGACAGGGAAATGGAACGAGCAGTACTTC.

The genes are TRBV7-9 and TRBJ2-5; a possible D gene is TRBD2 (6 bases). From germline, CDR1 is SEHNR and CDR2 FQNEAQ (reference sequence). The ends were cut back, 5 bases at V and 10 bases at J, with 17 bases in the middle. The CDR3 covers 13 residues. CDR3 coding DNA: TGTGCCAGCAGCCCGCGGGAAGTGAGTAACCAGTACTTC. It is translated as CASSPREVSNQYF.

This clonotype was counted at least ten times. J is TRBJ2-5 and V is TRBV15; 9 bases map to TRBD2. The J segment lost 4 bases and the V segment lost 0 bases, leaving 3 bases of the junction unmatched. The germline V gene has CDR1 LNHNV and CDR2 YYDKDF (reference sequence). The CDR3 sequence is 15 residues long. CDR3: CATSRDLAGRETQYF. The CDR3 nucleotides are TGTGCCACCAGCAGAGATCTAGCGGGAAGAGAGACCCAGTACTTC.

The chain couples TRBV5-1 to TRBJ2-6; no firm D call. The V gene's germline CDR1 is SGHRS and CDR2 YFSETQ. The CDR3 is 14 residues long. V shed 4 bases and J shed 4 bases, with 9 bases lying between them. CDR3 in amino acids: CASSIVSGANVLTF. CDR3 nucleotide sequence: TGCGCCAGCAGCATAGTATCCGGGGCCAACGTCCTGACTTTC.

The sample holds many counts of this clonotype. The chain joins TRBV29-1 to TRBJ2-7; D possibly corresponds to TRBD1 (7 bases). CDR1 is SQVTM and CDR2 is ANQGSEA in the germline V gene. The V and J ends lost 3 bases and 6 bases respectively, with 15 bases between them. The CDR3 is 13 amino acids. Written as DNA, the CDR3 is TGCAGCGTTGACGGGGGCAGGGGGTTCGAGCAGTACTTC. Protein: CSVDGGRGFEQYF.

Many counts were recorded for this clonotype. The rearrangement uses TRBV28 and TRBJ2-7; 8 nucleotides line up with TRBD1. The CDR3 spans 13 residues. Germline V lookup: CDR1 MDHEN, CDR2 SYDVKM. V was pared by 7 bases and J by 3 bases, with 5 bases of the junction left unmatched. Written as DNA, the CDR3 is TGTGCCAGCAAGGGGACAGGCTACTACGAGCAGTACTTC. Translating it yields CASKGTGYYEQYF. Full variable domain (remainder filled in from reference TRBV28 and TRBJ2-7): DVKVTQSSRYLVKRTGEKVFLECVQDMDHENMFWYRQDPGLGLRLIYFSYDVKMKEKGDIPEGYSVSREKKERFSLILESASTNQTSMYLCASKGTGYYEQYFGPGTRLTVT.

This clonotype occurred a few times. The gene calls are TRBV12-3 or TRBV12-4 and TRBJ2-2; D is unresolved. The CDR3 totals 12 residues. The ends were cut back, 8 bases at V and 7 bases at J, with 11 bases in the middle. The CDR3 is CASYQKFGELFF. In DNA, the CDR3 is TGTGCCAGCTACCAGAAATTCGGGGAGCTGTTTTTT.

This clonotype was counted ten times or more. V is TRBV24-1 and J is TRBJ1-1; D is uncertain. CDR3 length equals 14 residues. The ends were cut back, 4 bases at V and 10 bases at J, with 18 bases in the middle. Germline V gene data show CDR1 as KGHDR and CDR2 as SFDVKD. The DNA for the CDR3 is TGTGCCACCAGTGAGGCCGGGCCGGTAGCGAGAGCTTTCTTT. Translation: CATSEAGPVARAFF.